This TCR beta chain was recorded in a study of cytomegalovirus exposure and HLA in healthy donors. The PCR ran on 60 Vbeta and 13 Jbeta primers. TCRdb's copy holds only in-frame clones and misses some; the assay was immunoSEQ multiplex PCR. The sample lists 100,000 to 150,000 clones; roughly 80% were seen once. This CDR3 contains 17 residues. With V trimmed by 5 bases and J by 3 bases, 7 bases remained unmatched. Germline assignment: CDR1 SNHLY and CDR2 FYNNEI. This TCR was sampled from a man aged 60-69 years in good health and CMV-seropositive. V and J are TRBV2 and TRBJ2-1; 13 positions match TRBD2. Source material: PBMCs. In nucleotides, the CDR3 is TGTGCCAGCAGTTTAACTAGCGGGAGGGTCCTCTACAATGAGCAGTTCTTC. Its translation is CASSLTSGRVLYNEQFF.